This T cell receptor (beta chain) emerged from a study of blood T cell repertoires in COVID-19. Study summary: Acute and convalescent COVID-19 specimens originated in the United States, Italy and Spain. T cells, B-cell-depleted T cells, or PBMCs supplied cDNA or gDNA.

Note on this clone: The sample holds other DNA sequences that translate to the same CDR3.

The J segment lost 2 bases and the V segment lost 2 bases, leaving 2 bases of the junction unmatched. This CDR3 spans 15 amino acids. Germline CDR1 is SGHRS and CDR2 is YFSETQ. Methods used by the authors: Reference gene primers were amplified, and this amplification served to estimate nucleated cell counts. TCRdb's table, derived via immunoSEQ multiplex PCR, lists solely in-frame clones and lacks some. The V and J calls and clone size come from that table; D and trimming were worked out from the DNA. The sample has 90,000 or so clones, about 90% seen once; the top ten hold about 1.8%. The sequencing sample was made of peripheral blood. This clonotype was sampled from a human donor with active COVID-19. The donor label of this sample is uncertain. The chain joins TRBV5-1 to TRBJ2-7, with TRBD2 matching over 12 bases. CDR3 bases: TGCGCCAGCAGCTTACTAGCGGGGGGCCCCTACGAGCAGTACTTC. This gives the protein CASSLLAGGPYEQYF.